The rows below give T cell receptor beta chains drawn from one sample of a study of blood T cell repertoires in COVID-19. The repertoire was sequenced with immunoSEQ multiplex PCR; TCRdb's copy has only in-frame clones and lacks some. In the table there are approximately 120,000 clones, roughly 80% of which are singletons. Sample: peripheral blood. All receptors derive from a human donor in a cohort sampled during active or convalescent COVID-19. Each CDR3 is given with its conserved first and last residue. The D gene is left open where the match is weak. Part of the rows lack a size; the others show once, few, many or a class for expanded clones.

v_call,j_call,clone_size,d_call,cdr3_aa,cdr3_nt
TRBV9,TRBJ1-4,NA,NA,CASSPGSATTNEKLFF,TGTGCCAGCAGCCCCGGGTCGGCGACAACTAATGAAAAACTGTTTTTT
TRBV6-5,TRBJ1-6,NA,TRBD1,CASSSGQGANSPLHF,TGTGCCAGCAGTTCCGGACAGGGGGCGAATTCACCCCTCCACTTT
TRBV5-4,TRBJ1-1,NA,NA,CASSEQGTNTEAFF,TGTGCCAGCAGCGAACAGGGAACGAACACTGAAGCTTTCTTT
TRBV12-5,TRBJ1-2,NA,NA,CASGPGLIYGYTF,TGTGCTAGTGGACCGGGACTGATCTATGGCTACACCTTC
TRBV29-1,TRBJ2-5,NA,TRBD2,CSGSGGLETQYF,TGCAGCGGTTCGGGGGGTTTAGAGACCCAGTACTTC
TRBV7-2,TRBJ2-2,NA,TRBD2,CASSLVASGSGTGELFF,TGTGCCAGCAGCTTAGTAGCTAGCGGGAGTGGCACCGGGGAGCTGTTTTTT
TRBV6-5,TRBJ1-3,NA,TRBD1,CASSNRGLGNTIYF,TGTGCCAGCAGTAACAGGGGGCTCGGAAACACCATATATTTT
TRBV15,TRBJ1-2,NA,NA,CATSSLARYGYTF,TGTGCCACCAGCAGTTTGGCTCGCTATGGCTACACCTTC
TRBV7-2,TRBJ2-7,NA,TRBD2,CASSTRGGLAGFSYEQYF,TGTGCCAGCAGCACCCGAGGAGGGCTAGCGGGTTTTTCCTACGAGCAGTACTTC
TRBV7-2,TRBJ2-1,few,NA,CASSRHSGLELDQQFF,TGTGCCAGCAGCAGGCACTCGGGTCTAGAGTTGGATCAGCAGTTCTTC
TRBV28,TRBJ2-7,NA,TRBD2,CASSRRVAGGWGSAQYF,TGTGCCAGCAGCAGACGTGTAGCGGGAGGTTGGGGGTCTGCGCAGTACTTC
TRBV19,TRBJ1-6,NA,NA,CASTLQGYNSPLHF,TGTGCCAGTACTCTCCAGGGGTATAATTCACCCCTCCACTTT
TRBV5-1,TRBJ1-1,NA,TRBD1,CASSSTGVGTEAFF,TGCGCCAGCAGCTCGACAGGGGTAGGCACTGAAGCTTTCTTT
TRBV7-2,TRBJ1-1,NA,NA,CASSLGIGRGTTEAFF,TGTGCCAGCAGCTTAGGAATCGGACGGGGGACGACTGAAGCTTTCTTT
TRBV25-1,TRBJ2-1,NA,NA,CASSEFRMDIPYNEQFF,TGTGCCAGCAGTGAATTTAGGATGGACATACCTTACAATGAGCAGTTCTTC
TRBV4-3,TRBJ2-2,NA,NA,CASSQSPLGELFF,TGCGCCAGCAGCCAATCACCACTTGGGGAGCTGTTTTTT